Below, 32 T cell receptor beta chains from the same sample are listed, as sequenced in a study of cytomegalovirus exposure and HLA in healthy donors. The PCR had 60 Vbeta and 13 Jbeta primers. Sequenced by immunoSEQ multiplex PCR; TCRdb stores in-frame clones only, minus some. The data contain about 180,000 clones, about 80% of them seen just once; the ten biggest clones take up about 1.9%. What was sequenced was PBMCs. The receptors stem from a woman aged 30 to 39 in good health and CMV-seronegative.

On this clone: Distinct nucleotide sequences in the sample also encode this CDR3. The chain combines TRBV7-9 with TRBJ2-3, with D possibly being TRBD2 (5 bases). CDR1 is SEHNR and CDR2 is FQNEAQ in the germline V gene (reference sequence). This CDR3 region has 14 residues. V lost 1 base and J lost 0, with 5 bases in between. The CDR3 spells CASSLGLSTDTQYF. The CDR3 nucleotides are TGTGCCAGCAGCTTAGGACTAAGCACAGATACGCAGTATTTT.

CDR3 sequence reads: CASTQGGRGDTQYF. Written as DNA, the CDR3 is TGTGCCAGTACCCAAGGTGGGCGTGGAGATACGCAGTATTTT. The rearrangement uses TRBV19 and TRBJ2-3; no clear D gene. CDR1 and CDR2 (germline): LNHDA, SQIVND (reference sequence). CDR3 size: 14 residues. V shed 7 bases and J shed 5 bases, with 16 bases lying between them. The full variable domain, rest sourced from reference TRBV19 and TRBJ2-3, is DGGITQSPKYLFRKEGQNVTLSCEQNLNHDAMYWYRQDPGQGLRLIYYSQIVNDFQKGDIAEGYSVSREKKESFPLTVTSAQKNPTAFYLCASTQGGRGDTQYFGPGTRLTVL.

The rearrangement uses TRBV19 and TRBJ1-5, with TRBD1 matching 7 bases. CDR3 length: 16 amino acids. CDR1 is LNHDA and CDR2 is SQIVND in the germline V gene (reference sequence). Trimming removed 5 bases from V and 2 bases from J; junction bases left unmatched: 9. The CDR3 DNA sequence: TGTGCCAGTAGTGAGTACAGGGGAGAGGGCAATCAGCCCCAGCATTTT. Its protein product is CASSEYRGEGNQPQHF.

This clone was counted a few times. This chain joins TRBV28 and TRBJ1-1; 9 nucleotides match TRBD1. Germline CDR1 MDHEN, CDR2 SYDVKM. The CDR3 length is 13 residues. Trimming removed 7 bases from V and 3 bases from J; junction bases left unmatched: 3. CDR3 nucleotides: TGTGCCAGCATTCGGGACAGGGACACTGAAGCTTTCTTT. Translated, it gives CASIRDRDTEAFF. The complete variable domain, with remaining parts taken from reference TRBV28 and TRBJ1-1, reads DVKVTQSSRYLVKRTGEKVFLECVQDMDHENMFWYRQDPGLGLRLIYFSYDVKMKEKGDIPEGYSVSREKKERFSLILESASTNQTSMYLCASIRDRDTEAFFGQGTRLTVV.

The V call is TRBV2, the J call TRBJ2-1; 7 nucleotides line up with TRBD1. The germline CDR1 and CDR2 sequences are SNHLY and FYNNEI. Trimming at V came to 10 bases and at J to 6 bases, leaving 3 bases not matched to a gene. CDR3 length: 11 amino acids. CDR3 sequence reads: CATTGVNEQFF. In nucleotides, the CDR3 is TGTGCCACTACAGGGGTCAATGAGCAGTTCTTC.

This clone was seen once. The chain employs TRBV10-3 and TRBJ1-3; D possibly corresponds to TRBD1 (6 bases). V gave up 10 bases and J gave up 0 bases, with 13 bases separating them. Germline CDR1 and CDR2: ENHRY and SYGVKD. The CDR3 is 14 residues long. CDR3 region: CASRTVVSGNTIYF. CDR3 bases: TGTGCCAGCAGGACAGTAGTCTCTGGAAACACCATATATTTT.

The rearrangement links TRBV6-5 to TRBJ1-1; D ambiguous. In germline, CDR1 is MNHEY, CDR2 SVGAGI. Trimming shortened V by 5 bases and J by 4 bases, and 14 bases separated the two germline ends. This CDR3 region has 14 residues. CDR3 in DNA: TGTGCCAGCAGTATGGACTTCAAGGGCACTGAAGCTTTCTTT. Translated: CASSMDFKGTEAFF.

The rearrangement links TRBV7-2 to TRBJ1-2; D is possibly TRBD1 (5 bases). V lost 4 bases and J 7 bases, leaving 13 bases between the germline ends. This CDR3 contains 13 residues. The germline CDR1 and CDR2 sequences are SGHTA and FQGNSA. The CDR3 loop reads CASSSTLTVGYTF. CDR3 coding DNA: TGTGCCAGCAGCTCTACTTTGACAGTTGGCTACACCTTC.

The chain is built from TRBV19 and TRBJ2-1; 11 bases fit TRBD2. Germline lookup yields CDR1 LNHDA and CDR2 SQIVND (reference sequence). V dropped 2 bases and J dropped 1; count of bases not matched to a gene: 4. This CDR3 spans 17 amino acids. The CDR3 DNA sequence: TGTGCCAGTAGTATATATAGCGGGGGGGCGTCCTACAATGAGCAGTTCTTC. Protein sequence: CASSIYSGGASYNEQFF.

The J gene is TRBJ2-5, the V gene TRBV6-1, with D perhaps TRBD2 (6 bases). Germline V gene data show CDR1 as MNHNS and CDR2 as SASEGT. Trimming removed 3 bases from V and 1 base from J, with 12 bases in between. The CDR3 runs to 15 residues. This CDR3 reads CASSDSGTPQETQYF. The CDR3 DNA reads as TGTGCCAGCAGTGACTCCGGGACTCCCCAAGAGACCCAGTACTTC.

This rearrangement joins TRBV6-5 to TRBJ2-7; perhaps TRBD1 as D (5 bases). CDR1 is MNHEY and CDR2 is SVGAGI in the germline V gene. The CDR3 covers 15 residues. Trimming took 2 bases from V and 2 from J, leaving 13 bases between them. This CDR3 is CASSYGAGQTYEQYF. DNA of the CDR3: TGTGCCAGCAGTTACGGGGCAGGGCAAACCTACGAGCAGTACTTC.

The chain links TRBV30 to TRBJ1-5, with 8 bases aligning to TRBD1. The V and J ends lost 0 bases and 0 bases, in that order; junction bases with no gene match: 7. Germline V gene data show CDR1 as GTSNPN and CDR2 as SVGIG (reference sequence). This CDR3 has 17 amino acids. For the CDR3, the DNA is TGTGCCTGGAGTGTTTCCAGGGGGCACGGTAGCAATCAGCCCCAGCATTTT. Its translation is CAWSVSRGHGSNQPQHF.

The chain is built from TRBV4-2 and TRBJ2-1; 11 bases are a match to TRBD2. The CDR3 contains 19 residues. Germline CDR1 and CDR2: LGHNA and YNFKEQ. V gave up 0 bases and J gave up 0 bases; unmatched junction bases: 7. The CDR3 loop reads CASSQDGSSGGISYNEQFF. CDR3 nucleotides: TGTGCCAGCAGCCAAGATGGATCTAGCGGGGGGATCTCCTACAATGAGCAGTTCTTC.

This rearrangement joins TRBV19 to TRBJ2-1; D is perhaps TRBD1 (7 bases). CDR3 length: 14 amino acids. Germline V gives CDR1 LNHDA, CDR2 SQIVND (reference sequence). V lost 3 bases and J 7 bases, leaving 13 bases between the germline ends. The chain's CDR3 is CASSIGAGGNEQFF. The DNA for the CDR3 is TGTGCCAGTAGTATTGGGGCAGGGGGGAATGAGCAGTTCTTC.

This sequence joins TRBV30 and TRBJ2-1, with a weak D call TRBD2 (5 bases). Trimming removed 0 bases from V and 15 bases from J, with 12 bases in between. The V gene's germline CDR1 is GTSNPN and CDR2 SVGIG (reference sequence). CDR3 length: 11 residues. The CDR3 DNA is TGTGCCTGGAGTGTTAATCGGGGTCTGTTCTTC. Its translation is CAWSVNRGLFF.

V gene TRBV7-8 combines with J gene TRBJ2-3, with no clear D. The V gene lost 1 base and the J gene lost 5 bases, with 4 bases spanning the gap. Looked up from germline, CDR1 is SGHVS and CDR2 is FQNEAQ. This CDR3 has 12 amino acids. The CDR3 region is CASSLERDTQYF. As DNA, the CDR3 is TGTGCCAGCAGCTTAGAGAGAGATACGCAGTATTTT.

V usage is TRBV5-8 and J usage is TRBJ2-3, with TRBD2 matching 8 bases. Trimming at V came to 0 bases and at J to 4 bases, leaving 7 bases not matched to a gene. Looked up from germline, CDR1 is SGHTS and CDR2 is YDEGEE. This CDR3 is 16 amino acids long. CDR3 in DNA: TGTGCCAGCAGCTTGGGTCAACTAGCGGCTTCAGATACGCAGTATTTT. It specifies CASSLGQLAASDTQYF. The entire variable domain, with the rest obtained from reference TRBV5-8 and TRBJ2-3, is as follows: EAGVTQSPTHLIKTRGQQATLRCSPISGHTSVYWYQQALGLGLQFLLWYDEGEERNRGNFPPRFSGRQFPNYSSELNVNALELEDSALYLCASSLGQLAASDTQYFGPGTRLTVL.

V is TRBV6-5 and J is TRBJ1-2; 7 positions agree with TRBD1. The length of the CDR3 is 15 residues. V was clipped by 6 bases and J by 8 bases; unmatched bases: 15. Germline CDR1 is MNHEY and CDR2 is SVGAGI. As DNA, the CDR3 is TGTGCCAGCAGGTGGACAGGCCCACATGGGGGGGGCTACACCTTC. This sequence encodes CASRWTGPHGGGYTF.

There are a few counts of this clone. This chain uses TRBV9 with TRBJ1-2, with D possibly matching TRBD1 (6 bases). With 0 bases removed from V and 8 bases from J, the gap between germline ends came to 23 bases. The germline gives CDR1 SGDLS, CDR2 YYNGEE. This CDR3 is built from 17 residues. The CDR3 reads CASSVDDGNRDAFGYTF. The CDR3 DNA reads as TGTGCCAGCAGCGTAGATGATGGTAACAGGGACGCCTTCGGCTACACCTTC.

This clone turned up a few times. The gene calls are TRBV6-6 and TRBJ1-4; D remains ambiguous. The CDR3 is 13 residues long. The germline gives CDR1 MNHNY, CDR2 SVGAGI (reference sequence). Trimming removed 5 bases from V and 7 bases from J, with 11 bases in between. In DNA form, the CDR3 reads TGTGCCAGCAGTGAGTTACGCGGTGAAAAACTGTTTTTT. Its protein product is CASSELRGEKLFF.

The chain recombines TRBV4-1 with TRBJ1-2; 7 bases line up with TRBD1. Per the germline V gene, CDR1 is MGHRA and CDR2 is YSYEKL. The J segment lost 5 bases and the V segment lost 1 base, leaving 10 bases of the junction unmatched. The CDR3 spans 16 residues. The CDR3 sequence is CASSQGHRQGIYGYTF. The CDR3, as DNA: TGCGCCAGCAGCCAAGGTCACCGACAGGGCATTTATGGCTACACCTTC.

The rearrangement uses TRBV9 and TRBJ1-1; perhaps TRBD1 as D (5 bases). V gave up 3 bases and J gave up 5 bases, with 17 bases separating them. In germline, CDR1 is SGDLS, CDR2 YYNGEE. CDR3 length equals 15 residues. CDR3 in DNA: TGTGCCAGCAGCGCCCCCGAGGTGGGGGGGACTGAAGCTTTCTTT. Protein sequence: CASSAPEVGGTEAFF.

DNA of the CDR3: TGTGCCAAGTCGGAGGGGGCCGGCACTGAAGCTTTCTTT. Translated, it gives CAKSEGAGTEAFF. The chain is built from TRBV7-9 and TRBJ1-1, with TRBD1 identical over 7 bases. This CDR3 is 13 amino acids long. With 10 bases clipped from V and 4 bases from J, the junction kept 9 bases outside the gene matches. From germline, CDR1 is SEHNR and CDR2 FQNEAQ (reference sequence).

This rearrangement joins TRBV29-1 to TRBJ2-3; maybe TRBD2 (6 bases). Germline V gene sequence: CDR1 SQVTM, CDR2 ANQGSEA. The V end lost 7 bases, the J end lost 0 bases, and 17 bases lay between the germline ends. This CDR3 is built from 15 residues. CDR3 in amino acids: CSAPRRGMSTDTQYF. The DNA of the CDR3 is TGCAGCGCCCCCCGGCGGGGTATGAGCACAGATACGCAGTATTTT.

This chain uses TRBV6-6 with TRBJ2-7; 10 bases are shared with TRBD1. CDR3 length equals 14 residues. CDR1 and CDR2 from the germline V gene are MNHNY and SVGAGI (reference sequence). With 6 bases clipped from V and 3 bases from J, the junction kept 5 bases outside the gene matches. The CDR3 region is CASRSGQGGYEQYF. DNA for the CDR3: TGTGCCAGCAGGTCCGGACAGGGGGGCTACGAGCAGTACTTC.

J is TRBJ1-5 and V is TRBV7-9; D perhaps matches TRBD1 (5 bases). V dropped 5 bases and J dropped 7 bases, with 9 bases sitting between them. In germline, CDR1 is SEHNR, CDR2 FQNEAQ (reference sequence). CDR3 size: 12 residues. This chain's CDR3 is CASSRDSQPQHF. CDR3 sequence (DNA): TGTGCCAGCAGCCGGGACTCGCAGCCCCAGCATTTT.

This chain uses TRBV30 with TRBJ1-3; 7 nucleotides match TRBD1. The germline gives CDR1 GTSNPN, CDR2 SVGIG (reference sequence). The ends lost 0 bases at V and 3 bases at J; junction bases unmatched: 2. The CDR3 has 14 amino acids. The DNA of the CDR3 is TGTGCCTGGAGTGTGAGGACAGGTGGAAACACCATATATTTT. This translates into CAWSVRTGGNTIYF.

The CDR3 spells CASSQKGGGGETQYF. DNA of the CDR3: TGCGCCAGCAGCCAGAAAGGAGGGGGCGGGGAGACCCAGTACTTC. This chain joins TRBV4-1 and TRBJ2-5; a possible D gene is TRBD1 (7 bases). Germline V CDR1 and CDR2: MGHRA, YSYEKL. The CDR3 is 15 residues long. The V and J ends lost 3 bases and 5 bases respectively, with 16 bases between them.

The chain combines TRBV19 with TRBJ1-6, with D possibly being TRBD1 (5 bases). Germline V CDR1 and CDR2: LNHDA, SQIVND (reference sequence). V was clipped by 3 bases and J by 4 bases, with 7 bases between them. The CDR3 length is 14 residues. The CDR3 DNA reads as TGTGCCAGTAGTATGGGGGGTTATAATTCACCCCTCCACTTT. This sequence encodes CASSMGGYNSPLHF.

The V and J genes are TRBV5-1 and TRBJ2-2; 15 bases map to TRBD2. Germline V gene lookup returns CDR1 SGHRS and CDR2 YFSETQ. CDR3 size: 18 residues. The junction had 7 bases not matched to a gene; V was cut back by 3 bases and J by 4 bases. The DNA of the CDR3 is TGCGCCAGCAGCTCCGGACTAGCGGGGGGGCGTCCCACCGGGGAGCTGTTTTTT. As protein: CASSSGLAGGRPTGELFF.

The chain has TRBV23-1 and TRBJ1-5, with 7 bases fitting TRBD1. TRBV23-1 qualifies as an ORF whose function is uncertain. CDR3 length: 16 residues. The ends lost 3 bases at V and 8 bases at J; junction bases unmatched: 13. The DNA of the CDR3 is TGCGCCAGCAGTCATTGGAGGACAGGACTTATGGAGCCCCAGCATTTT. Encoded protein: CASSHWRTGLMEPQHF.

The chain combines TRBV30 with TRBJ1-4, with D possibly matching TRBD1 (5 bases). There are 14 residues in the CDR3. Germline V gene lookup returns CDR1 GTSNPN and CDR2 SVGIG (reference sequence). V lost 5 bases and J lost 3, with 13 bases in between. CDR3 DNA sequence: TGTGCCTGGCGATTCGGGGGGTCTAATGAAAAACTGTTTTTT. Translated, it gives CAWRFGGSNEKLFF.